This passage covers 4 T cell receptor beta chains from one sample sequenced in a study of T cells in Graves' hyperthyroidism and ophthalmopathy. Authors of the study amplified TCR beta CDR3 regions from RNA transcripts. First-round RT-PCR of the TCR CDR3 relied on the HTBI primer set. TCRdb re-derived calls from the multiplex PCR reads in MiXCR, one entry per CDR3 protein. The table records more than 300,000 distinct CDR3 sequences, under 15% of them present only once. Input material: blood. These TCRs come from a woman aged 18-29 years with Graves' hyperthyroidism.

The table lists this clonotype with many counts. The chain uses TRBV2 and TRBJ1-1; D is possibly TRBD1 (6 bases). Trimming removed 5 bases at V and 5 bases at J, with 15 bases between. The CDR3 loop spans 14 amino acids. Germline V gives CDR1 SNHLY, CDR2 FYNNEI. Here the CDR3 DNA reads TGTGCCAGCAGTTGGGGGGCATTAGTTACTGAAGCTTTCTTT. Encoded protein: CASSWGALVTEAFF.

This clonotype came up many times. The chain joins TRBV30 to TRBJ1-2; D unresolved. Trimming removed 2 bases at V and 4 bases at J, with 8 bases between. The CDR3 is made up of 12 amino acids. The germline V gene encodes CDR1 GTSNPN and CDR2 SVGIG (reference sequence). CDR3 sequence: CAWSNGLYGYTF. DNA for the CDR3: TGTGCCTGGAGTAACGGACTCTATGGCTACACCTTC.

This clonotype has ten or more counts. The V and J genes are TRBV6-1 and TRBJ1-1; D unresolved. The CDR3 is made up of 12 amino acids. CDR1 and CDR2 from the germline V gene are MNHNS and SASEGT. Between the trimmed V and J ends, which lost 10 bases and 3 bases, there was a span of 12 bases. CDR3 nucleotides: TGTGCCATCAAGGGCGGTTACACTGAAGCTTTCTTT. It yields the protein CAIKGGYTEAFF.

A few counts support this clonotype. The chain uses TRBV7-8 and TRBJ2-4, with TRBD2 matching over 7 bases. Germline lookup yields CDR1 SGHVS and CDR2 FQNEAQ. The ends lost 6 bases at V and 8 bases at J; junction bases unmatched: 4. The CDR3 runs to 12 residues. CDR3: CASSPGRDIQYF. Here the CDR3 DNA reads TGTGCCAGCAGTCCAGGGAGGGACATTCAGTACTTC.